The rows below give T cell receptor beta chains drawn from one sample of a study of blood T cell repertoires in COVID-19. Generated by immunoSEQ multiplex PCR, the TCRdb table keeps only in-frame clones and is missing some. The repertoire includes about 150,000 clones, about 89% of them detected once, and over 2.5% sits in the top ten. Sequenced: peripheral blood. All receptors derive from a man aged 60-69 years with active or convalescent COVID-19. Each CDR3 is given with its conserved first and last residue. D genes are given only for firm matches. Size is stated for part of the rows, as once, few or many counts, or as a class when the clone is expanded.

d_gene	j_gene	v_gene	abundance	CDR3nt	CDR3aa
TRBD1	TRBJ1-5	TRBV15	NA	TGTGCCACCAGCAGAGATCCAGGACAGGCCCGCAATCAGCCCCAGCATTTT	CATSRDPGQARNQPQHF
NA	TRBJ1-2	TRBV2	few	TGTGCCAGCAGTGAAGGGAGGGTCATGACTAACTATGGCTACACCTTC	CASSEGRVMTNYGYTF
TRBD1	TRBJ1-6	TRBV6-5	NA	TGTGCCAGCACCTACTCTTGGGGGGACAGCAATTCACCCCTCCACTTT	CASTYSWGDSNSPLHF
NA	TRBJ1-5	TRBV10-3	NA	TGTGCCATCAGAGCCGGGACTGATAGCAATCAGCCCCAGCATTTT	CAIRAGTDSNQPQHF
NA	TRBJ2-1	TRBV6-2/TRBV6-3	NA	TGTGCCAGCAGTTACCCCTCCCAGGGCCGCAATGAGCAGTTCTTC	CASSYPSQGRNEQFF
NA	TRBJ1-1	TRBV19	NA	TGTGCCAGTAGTATAAGGACAACCGCGAACACTGAAGCTTTCTTT	CASSIRTTANTEAFF
TRBD1	TRBJ2-2	TRBV15	NA	TGTGCCACCAGCAGATCCGGGACAGGGCCTCTTTTCGGGGAGCTGTTTTTT	CATSRSGTGPLFGELFF
NA	TRBJ1-2	TRBV7-2	NA	TGTGCCAGCAGCTTAGGAGCACAGGGTCGTGATGGCTACACCTTC	CASSLGAQGRDGYTF
TRBD1	TRBJ1-6	TRBV2	few	TGTGCCAGCAGTGTTGGGACAGCGACTAATTCACCCCTCCACTTT	CASSVGTATNSPLHF
TRBD1	TRBJ1-1	TRBV11-2	NA	TGTGCCAGCAGCCCAAGGGGTAGGACAGGTAGCATGAACACTGAAGCTTTCTTT	CASSPRGRTGSMNTEAFF